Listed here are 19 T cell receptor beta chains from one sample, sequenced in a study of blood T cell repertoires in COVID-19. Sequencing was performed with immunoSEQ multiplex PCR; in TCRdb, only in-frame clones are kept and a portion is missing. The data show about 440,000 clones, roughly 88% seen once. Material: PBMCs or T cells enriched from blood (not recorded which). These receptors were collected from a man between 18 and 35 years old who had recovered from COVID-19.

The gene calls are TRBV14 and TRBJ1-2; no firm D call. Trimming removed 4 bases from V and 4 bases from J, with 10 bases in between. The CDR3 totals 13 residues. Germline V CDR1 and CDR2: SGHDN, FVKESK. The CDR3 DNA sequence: TGTGCCAGCAGCCCCCTCGAGGGCTATGGCTACACCTTC. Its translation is CASSPLEGYGYTF.

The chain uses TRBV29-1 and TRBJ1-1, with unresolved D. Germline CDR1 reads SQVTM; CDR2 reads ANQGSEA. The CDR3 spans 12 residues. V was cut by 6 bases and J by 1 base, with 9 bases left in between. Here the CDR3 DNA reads TGCAGCGTCGACACCTCGAACACTGAAGCTTTCTTT. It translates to CSVDTSNTEAFF.

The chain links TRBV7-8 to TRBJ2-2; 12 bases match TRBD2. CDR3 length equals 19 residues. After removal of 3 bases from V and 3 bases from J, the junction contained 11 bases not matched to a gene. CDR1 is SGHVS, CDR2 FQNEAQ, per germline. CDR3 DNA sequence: TGTGCCAGCAGCTTCGCCTCCCGGACTAGCGGGGCTTACACCGGGGAGCTGTTTTTT. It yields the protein CASSFASRTSGAYTGELFF. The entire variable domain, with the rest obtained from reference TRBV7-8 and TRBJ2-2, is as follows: GAGVSQSPRYKVAKRGQDVALRCDPISGHVSLFWYQQALGQGPEFLTYFQNEAQLDKSGLPSDRFFAERPEGSVSTLKIQRTQQEDSAVYLCASSFASRTSGAYTGELFFGEGSRLTVL.

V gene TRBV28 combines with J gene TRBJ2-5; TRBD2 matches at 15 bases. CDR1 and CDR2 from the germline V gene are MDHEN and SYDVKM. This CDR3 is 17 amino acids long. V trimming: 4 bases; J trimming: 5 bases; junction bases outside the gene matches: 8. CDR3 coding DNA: TGTGCCAGCAGTTCCAGGACTAGCGGGGGGGCACGGGAGACCCAGTACTTC. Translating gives CASSSRTSGGARETQYF.

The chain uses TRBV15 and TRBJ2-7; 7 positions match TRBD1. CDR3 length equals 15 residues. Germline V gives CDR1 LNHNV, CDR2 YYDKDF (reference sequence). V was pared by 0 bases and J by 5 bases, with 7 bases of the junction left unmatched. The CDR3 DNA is TGTGCCACCAGCAGAGATCAGGGACAGTTCAACGAGCAGTACTTC. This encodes CATSRDQGQFNEQYF.

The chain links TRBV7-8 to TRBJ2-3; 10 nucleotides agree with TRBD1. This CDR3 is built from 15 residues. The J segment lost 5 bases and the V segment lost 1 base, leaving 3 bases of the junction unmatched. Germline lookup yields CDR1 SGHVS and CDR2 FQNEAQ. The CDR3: CASSLGQGARDTQYF. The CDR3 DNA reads TGTGCCAGCAGCTTAGGACAGGGGGCGAGAGATACGCAGTATTTT. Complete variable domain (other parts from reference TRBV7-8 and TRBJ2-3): GAGVSQSPRYKVAKRGQDVALRCDPISGHVSLFWYQQALGQGPEFLTYFQNEAQLDKSGLPSDRFFAERPEGSVSTLKIQRTQQEDSAVYLCASSLGQGARDTQYFGPGTRLTVL.

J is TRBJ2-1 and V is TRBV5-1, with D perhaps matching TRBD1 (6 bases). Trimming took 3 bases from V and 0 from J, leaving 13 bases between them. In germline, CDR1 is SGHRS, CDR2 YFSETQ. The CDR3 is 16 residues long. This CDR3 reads CASSYTGTNSYNEQFF. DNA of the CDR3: TGCGCCAGCAGCTACACGGGGACAAACTCCTACAATGAGCAGTTCTTC.

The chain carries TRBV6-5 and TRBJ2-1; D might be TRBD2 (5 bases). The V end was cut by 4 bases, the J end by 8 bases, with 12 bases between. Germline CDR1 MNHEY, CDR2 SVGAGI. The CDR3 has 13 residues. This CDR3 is CASSFRPGDEQFF. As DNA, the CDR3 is TGTGCCAGCAGTTTCCGACCCGGGGATGAGCAGTTCTTC.

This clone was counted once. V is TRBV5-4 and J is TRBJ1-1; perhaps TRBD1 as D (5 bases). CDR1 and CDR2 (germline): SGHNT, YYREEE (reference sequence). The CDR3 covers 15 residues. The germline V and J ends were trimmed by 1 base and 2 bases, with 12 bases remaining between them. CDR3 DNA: TGTGCCAGCAGCTTGCCCCAGACAGTCAACACTGAAGCTTTCTTT. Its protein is CASSLPQTVNTEAFF.

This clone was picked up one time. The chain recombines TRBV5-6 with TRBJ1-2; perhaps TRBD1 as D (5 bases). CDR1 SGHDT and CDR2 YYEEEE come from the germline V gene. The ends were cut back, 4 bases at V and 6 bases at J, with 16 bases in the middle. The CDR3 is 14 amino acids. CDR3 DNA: TGTGCCAGCAGCCCAGGGTACTCCCTGGATGGCTACACCTTC. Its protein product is CASSPGYSLDGYTF.

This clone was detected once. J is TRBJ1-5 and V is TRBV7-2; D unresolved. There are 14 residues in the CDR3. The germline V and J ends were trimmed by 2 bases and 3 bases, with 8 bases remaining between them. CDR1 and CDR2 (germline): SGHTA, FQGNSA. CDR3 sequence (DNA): TGTGCCAGCAGCTTACCGTCCGTCAATCAGCCCCAGCATTTT. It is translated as CASSLPSVNQPQHF.

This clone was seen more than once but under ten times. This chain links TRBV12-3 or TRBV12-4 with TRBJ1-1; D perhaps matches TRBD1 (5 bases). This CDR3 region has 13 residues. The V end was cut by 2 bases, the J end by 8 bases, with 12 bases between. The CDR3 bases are TGTGCCAGCAGTTTATCGGCGGAGGGGGAAGCTTTCTTT. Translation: CASSLSAEGEAFF.

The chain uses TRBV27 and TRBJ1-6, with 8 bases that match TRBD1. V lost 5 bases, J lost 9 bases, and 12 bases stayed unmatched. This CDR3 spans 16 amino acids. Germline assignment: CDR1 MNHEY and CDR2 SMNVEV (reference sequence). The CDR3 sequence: CASSPLLTGARSPLHF. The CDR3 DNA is TGTGCCAGCAGTCCCCTGCTGACAGGGGCACGTTCACCCCTCCACTTT.

The CDR3 loop is CASSLDNTGGGTDTQYF. CDR3 in DNA: TGCGCCAGCAGCTTAGATAATACGGGGGGCGGCACAGATACGCAGTATTTT. The chain recombines TRBV5-1 with TRBJ2-3; D might be TRBD2 (7 bases). V was pared by 2 bases and J by 1 base, with 17 bases between. Germline V gives CDR1 SGHRS, CDR2 YFSETQ. There are 17 residues in the CDR3. The whole variable domain, filled in from reference TRBV5-1 and TRBJ2-3, reads KAGVTQTPRYLIKTRGQQVTLSCSPISGHRSVSWYQQTPGQGLQFLFEYFSETQRNKGNFPGRFSGRQFSNSRSEMNVSTLELGDSALYLCASSLDNTGGGTDTQYFGPGTRLTVL.

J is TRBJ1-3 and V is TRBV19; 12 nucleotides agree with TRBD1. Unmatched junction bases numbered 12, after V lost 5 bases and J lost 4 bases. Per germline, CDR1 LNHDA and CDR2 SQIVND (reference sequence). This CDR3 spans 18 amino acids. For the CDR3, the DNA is TGTGCCAGTAGTTTTCTTTCCGGGACAGGGGGCGCCGGAAACACCATATATTTT. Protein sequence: CASSFLSGTGGAGNTIYF.

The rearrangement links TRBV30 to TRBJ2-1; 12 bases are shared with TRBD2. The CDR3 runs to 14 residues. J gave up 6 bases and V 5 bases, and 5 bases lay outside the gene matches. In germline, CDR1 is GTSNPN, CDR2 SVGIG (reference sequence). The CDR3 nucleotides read TGTGCCTGGGGGGGACTAGCGGGCCCCAATGAGCAGTTCTTC. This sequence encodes CAWGGLAGPNEQFF.

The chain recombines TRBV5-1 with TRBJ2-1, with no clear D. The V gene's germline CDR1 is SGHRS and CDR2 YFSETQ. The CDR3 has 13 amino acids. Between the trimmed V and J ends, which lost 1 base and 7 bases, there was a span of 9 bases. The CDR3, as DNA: TGCGCCAGCAGCTTGCGACCACAGAATGAGCAGTTCTTC. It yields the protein CASSLRPQNEQFF.

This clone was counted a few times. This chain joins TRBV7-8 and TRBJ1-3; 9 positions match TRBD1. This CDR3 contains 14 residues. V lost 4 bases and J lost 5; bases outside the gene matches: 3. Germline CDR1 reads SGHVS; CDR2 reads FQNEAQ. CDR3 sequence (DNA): TGTGCCAGCAGCTCCGGACAGGGGAGAAACACCATATATTTT. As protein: CASSSGQGRNTIYF.

The CDR3 DNA follows: TGCAGCGTTAGATGGCAGGCAACTCCTGGAAACACCATATATTTT. Its protein product is CSVRWQATPGNTIYF. This chain joins TRBV29-1 and TRBJ1-3; D is uncertain. V was cut by 5 bases and J by 2 bases, with 16 bases left in between. The CDR3 has 15 residues. The germline gives CDR1 SQVTM, CDR2 ANQGSEA. The whole variable domain, remainder taken from reference TRBV29-1 and TRBJ1-3, is SAVISQKPSRDICQRGTSLTIQCQVDSQVTMMFWYRQQPGQSLTLIATANQGSEATYESGFVIDKFPISRPNLTFSTLTVSNMSPEDSSIYLCSVRWQATPGNTIYFGEGSWLTVV.